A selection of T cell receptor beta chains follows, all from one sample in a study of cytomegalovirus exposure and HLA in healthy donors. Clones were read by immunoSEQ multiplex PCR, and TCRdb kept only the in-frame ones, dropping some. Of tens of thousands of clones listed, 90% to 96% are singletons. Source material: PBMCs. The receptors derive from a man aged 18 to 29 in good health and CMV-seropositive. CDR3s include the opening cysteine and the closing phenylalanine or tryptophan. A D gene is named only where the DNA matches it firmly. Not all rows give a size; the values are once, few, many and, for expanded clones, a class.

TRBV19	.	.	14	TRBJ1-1	CASSIAAGNTEAFF	TGTGCCAGTAGTATAGCAGCGGGGAACACTGAAGCTTTCTTT
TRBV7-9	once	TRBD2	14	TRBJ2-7	CASSLGTSGTEQYF	TGTGCCAGCAGCTTGGGGACTAGCGGGACCGAGCAGTACTTC
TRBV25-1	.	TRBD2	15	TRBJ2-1	CASRRTSGSANEQFF	TGTGCCAGCAGAAGGACTAGCGGGAGTGCCAATGAGCAGTTCTTC
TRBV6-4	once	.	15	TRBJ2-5	CASSDPGLVRRCQYF	TGTGCCAGCAGTGACCCCGGACTCGTACGTCGATGCCAGTACTTC
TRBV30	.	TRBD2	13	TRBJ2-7	CAWSVSGAYEQYF	TGTGCCTGGAGTGTTAGCGGGGCCTACGAGCAGTACTTC
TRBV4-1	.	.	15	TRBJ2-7	CASSQVPDTDYEQYF	TGCGCCAGCAGCCAAGTTCCGGACACAGATTACGAGCAGTACTTC
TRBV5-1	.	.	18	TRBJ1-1	CASRSSGRGSRPYTEAFF	TGCGCCAGCAGGTCCAGTGGCAGGGGAAGCCGGCCCTACACTGAAGCTTTCTTT
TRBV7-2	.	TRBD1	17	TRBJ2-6	CASSPGQGTTGANVLTF	TGTGCCAGCAGCCCGGGACAGGGGACCACTGGGGCCAACGTCCTGACTTTC
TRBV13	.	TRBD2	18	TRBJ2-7	CASSPLGTSGSASYEQYF	TGTGCCAGCAGCCCACTTGGGACTAGCGGGTCCGCCTCCTACGAGCAGTACTTC
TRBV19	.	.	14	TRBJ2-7	CASSTVDRFYEQYF	TGTGCCAGTTCAACCGTTGACAGATTCTACGAGCAGTACTTC
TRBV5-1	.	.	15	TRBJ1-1	CASSTTSGTASEAFF	TGCGCCAGCAGCACAACCTCCGGGACTGCCAGTGAAGCTTTCTTT
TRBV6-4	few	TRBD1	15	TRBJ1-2	CASSDRRDRSDGYTF	TGTGCCAGCAGTGACCGACGGGACAGGTCTGATGGCTACACCTTC
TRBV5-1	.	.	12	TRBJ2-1	CASSFNNNEQFF	TGCGCCAGCAGCTTCAACAACAATGAGCAGTTCTTC
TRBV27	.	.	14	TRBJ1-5	CASSPGIGNQPQHF	TGTGCCAGCTCCCCAGGAATTGGCAATCAGCCCCAGCATTTT
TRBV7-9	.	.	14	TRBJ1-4	CASSYGGENEKLFF	TGTGCCAGCAGCTATGGGGGGGAGAATGAAAAACTGTTTTTT
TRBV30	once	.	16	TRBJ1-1	CAWIPHRVGVNTEAFF	TGTGCCTGGATCCCCCACAGGGTCGGGGTGAACACTGAAGCTTTCTTT
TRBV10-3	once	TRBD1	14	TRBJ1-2	CATADRTGVYGYTF	TGTGCCACCGCTGATCGGACAGGAGTCTATGGCTACACCTTC
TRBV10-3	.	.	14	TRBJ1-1	CAISDETLNTEAFF	TGTGCCATCAGTGACGAAACTCTGAACACTGAAGCTTTCTTT
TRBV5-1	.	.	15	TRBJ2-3	CASSLARGLTDTQYF	TGCGCCAGCAGCTTGGCCAGGGGCCTCACAGATACGCAGTATTTT
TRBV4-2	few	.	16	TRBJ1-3	CASSQVGVGIGNTIYF	TGTGCCAGCAGCCAAGTAGGGGTGGGCATTGGAAACACCATATATTTT
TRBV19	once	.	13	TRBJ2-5	CASSLGGSETQYF	TGTGCCAGTAGTCTGGGGGGATCGGAGACCCAGTACTTC
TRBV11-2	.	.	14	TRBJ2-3	CASAPPQRTDTQYF	TGTGCCAGCGCCCCCCCACAGCGGACAGATACGCAGTATTTT
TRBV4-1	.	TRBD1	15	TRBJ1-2	CASSHQGGSSYGYTF	TGCGCCAGCAGCCACCAGGGGGGCAGCTCCTATGGCTACACCTTC
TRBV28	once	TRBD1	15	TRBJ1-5	CASSSRGGEDQPQHF	TGTGCCAGCAGTTCGCGAGGGGGCGAAGATCAGCCCCAGCATTTT
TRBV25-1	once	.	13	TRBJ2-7	CASSFLGSYEQYF	TGTGCCAGCTCCTTTCTCGGTTCGTACGAGCAGTACTTC
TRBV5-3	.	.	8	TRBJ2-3	CARSPGYF	TGTGCCAGAAGCCCGGGGTATTTT
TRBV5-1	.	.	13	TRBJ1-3	CASSSRQGNTIYF	TGCGCCAGCAGCTCCCGCCAGGGAAACACCATATATTTT
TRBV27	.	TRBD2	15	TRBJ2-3	CASSFTAGDSDTQYF	TGTGCCAGCAGTTTTACCGCGGGAGACTCAGATACGCAGTATTTT
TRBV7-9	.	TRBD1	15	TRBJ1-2	CASSRTGELGYGYTF	TGTGCCAGCAGCCGGACAGGCGAGCTAGGATATGGCTACACCTTC
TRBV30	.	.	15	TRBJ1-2	CAWRVGPQGVRGYTF	TGTGCCTGGAGGGTAGGGCCACAGGGCGTAAGAGGCTACACCTTC
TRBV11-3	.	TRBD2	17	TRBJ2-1	CASSLVVASGTEIEQFF	TGTGCCAGCAGCTTAGTTGTGGCTAGCGGGACTGAAATTGAGCAGTTCTTC
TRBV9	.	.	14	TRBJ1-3	CASSAGGSGNTIYF	TGTGCCAGCAGCGCCGGCGGGTCTGGAAACACCATATATTTT
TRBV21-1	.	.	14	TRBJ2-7	CASLGTGETYEQYF	TGTGCCAGCCTAGGGACAGGGGAAACCTACGAGCAGTACTTC
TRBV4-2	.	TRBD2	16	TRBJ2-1	CASSQVGGRGWDEQFF	TGTGCCAGCAGCCAAGTCGGCGGGAGGGGTTGGGATGAGCAGTTCTTC
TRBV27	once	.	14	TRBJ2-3	CASSLLTSTDTQYF	TGTGCCAGCAGTTTATTGACTAGCACAGATACGCAGTATTTT
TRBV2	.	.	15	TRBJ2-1	CASSERAGIIGEQFF	TGTGCCAGCAGTGAAAGGGCGGGCATTATTGGTGAGCAGTTCTTC
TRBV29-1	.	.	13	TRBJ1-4	CSVERRVNEKLFF	TGCAGCGTTGAACGCAGGGTGAATGAAAAACTGTTTTTT
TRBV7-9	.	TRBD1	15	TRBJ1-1	CASSPRTGLNTEAFF	TGTGCCAGCAGCCCACGGACAGGGTTGAACACTGAAGCTTTCTTT
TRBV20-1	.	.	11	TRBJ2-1	CSASREDEQFF	TGCAGTGCTAGTAGGGAGGATGAGCAGTTCTTC
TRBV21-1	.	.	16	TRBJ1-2	CASSKDWRDRFNGYTF	TGTGCCAGCAGCAAAGATTGGAGGGACAGGTTTAATGGCTACACCTTC
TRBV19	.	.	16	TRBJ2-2	CASSIVSGGNTGELFF	TGTGCCAGTAGTATAGTCAGTGGCGGCAACACCGGGGAGCTGTTTTTT
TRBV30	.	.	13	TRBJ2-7	CAWSVRVPPEQYF	TGTGCCTGGAGTGTAAGAGTTCCTCCCGAGCAGTACTTC